This T cell receptor beta chain was sequenced for a study of cytomegalovirus exposure and HLA in healthy donors. Unmatched junction bases numbered 5, after V lost 2 bases and J lost 4 bases. Per germline, CDR1 SGHDN and CDR2 FVKESK. The CDR3 extends over 15 amino acids. Primers included in the PCR were 60 Vbeta and 13 Jbeta primers. Assay: immunoSEQ multiplex PCR; the TCRdb copy retains only in-frame clones and omits some. The sample holds about 140,000 clones, under 70% seen once. This clone was detected once. The sample consisted of PBMCs. The chain has TRBV14 and TRBJ2-7, with 10 bases aligning to TRBD2. This receptor was taken from a woman aged 55 to 70 in good health and CMV-seronegative. The CDR3 region has the DNA TGTGCCAGCAGCCAATTTGTAGCGGGGGGTTACGAGCAGTACTTC. Encoded protein: CASSQFVAGGYEQYF.